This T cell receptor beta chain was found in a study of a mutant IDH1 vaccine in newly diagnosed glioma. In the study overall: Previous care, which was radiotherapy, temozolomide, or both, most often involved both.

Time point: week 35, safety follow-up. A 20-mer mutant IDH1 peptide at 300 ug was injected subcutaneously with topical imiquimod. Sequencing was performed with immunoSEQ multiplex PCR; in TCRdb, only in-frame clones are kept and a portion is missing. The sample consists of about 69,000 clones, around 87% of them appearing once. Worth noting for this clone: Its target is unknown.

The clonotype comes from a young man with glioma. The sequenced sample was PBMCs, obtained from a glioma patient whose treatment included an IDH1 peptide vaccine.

The CDR3 DNA reads TGTGCCAGTACCCGGGACCATGGCAGCAATGAGCAGTTCTTC. Protein: CASTRDHGSNEQFF. The rearrangement joins TRBV19 to TRBJ2-1; D assignment may be TRBD1 or TRBD2 (5 bases each). V shed 7 bases and J shed 6 bases, with 16 bases lying between them. CDR3 size: 14 residues. Germline CDR1 and CDR2: LNHDA and SQIVND (reference sequence).